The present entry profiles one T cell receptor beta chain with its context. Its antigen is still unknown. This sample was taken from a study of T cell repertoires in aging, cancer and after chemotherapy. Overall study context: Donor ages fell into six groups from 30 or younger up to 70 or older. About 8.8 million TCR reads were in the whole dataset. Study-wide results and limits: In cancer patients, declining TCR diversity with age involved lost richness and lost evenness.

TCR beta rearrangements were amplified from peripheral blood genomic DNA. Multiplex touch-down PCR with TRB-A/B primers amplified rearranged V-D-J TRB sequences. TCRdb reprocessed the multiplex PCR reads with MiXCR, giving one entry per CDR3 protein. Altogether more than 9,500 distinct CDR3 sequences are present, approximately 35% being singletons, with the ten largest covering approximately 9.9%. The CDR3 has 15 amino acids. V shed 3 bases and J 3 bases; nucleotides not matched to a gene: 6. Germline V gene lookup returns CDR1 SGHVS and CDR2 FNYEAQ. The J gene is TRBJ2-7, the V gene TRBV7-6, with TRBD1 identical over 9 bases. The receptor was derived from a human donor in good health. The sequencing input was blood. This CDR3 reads CASSLSTGGVYEQYF. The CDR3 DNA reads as TGTGCCAGCAGCTTGTCGACAGGGGGTGTCTACGAGCAGTACTTC. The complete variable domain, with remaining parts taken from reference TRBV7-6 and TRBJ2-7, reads GAGVSQSPRYKVTKRGQDVALRCDPISGHVSLYWYRQALGQGPEFLTYFNYEAQQDKSGLPNDRFSAERPEGSISTLTIQRTEQRDSAMYRCASSLSTGGVYEQYFGPGTRLTVT.